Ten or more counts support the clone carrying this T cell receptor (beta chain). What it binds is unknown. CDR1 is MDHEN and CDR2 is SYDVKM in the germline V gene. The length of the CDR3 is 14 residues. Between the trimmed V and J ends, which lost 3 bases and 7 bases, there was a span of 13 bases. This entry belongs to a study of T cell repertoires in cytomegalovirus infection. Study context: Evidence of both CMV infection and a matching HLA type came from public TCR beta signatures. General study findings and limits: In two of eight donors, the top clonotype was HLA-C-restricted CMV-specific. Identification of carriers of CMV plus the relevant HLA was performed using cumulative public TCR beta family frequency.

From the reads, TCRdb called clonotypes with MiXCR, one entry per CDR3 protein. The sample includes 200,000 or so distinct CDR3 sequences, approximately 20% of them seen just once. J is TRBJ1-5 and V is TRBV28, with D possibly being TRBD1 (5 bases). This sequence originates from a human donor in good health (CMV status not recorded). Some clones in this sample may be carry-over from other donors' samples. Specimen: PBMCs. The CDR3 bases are TGTGCCAGCAGTTTGGTCGTTGCAGGGCAGCCCCAGCATTTT. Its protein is CASSLVVAGQPQHF.